A single sample is the source of the 25 T cell receptor beta chains below, sequenced in a study of tumor and adjacent non-tumor tissue in lung cancer. RNA was extracted from bulk tissue without any cell sorting. Distant lung tissue was collected more than 3 cm away from the tumor edge. Three rounds of nested PCR, following a modified ARM-PCR protocol, produced the TCRbeta library. TCRdb reprocessed the multiplex PCR reads via MiXCR and lists one record per CDR3 protein. The data hold 81,000 or so distinct CDR3 sequences, with more than 80% observed a single time. The sample comprised distant non-tumor lung tissue. These receptors originate from a man between 60 and 75 years old with non-small cell lung cancer.

As regards this clonotype: Because it lacks the conserved phenylalanine or tryptophan at the end, this CDR3 is likely a read error. V is TRBV4-2 and J is TRBJ2-1; 12 bases match TRBD2. CDR1 and CDR2 (germline): LGHNA, YNFKEQ. CDR3 length: 16 amino acids. V gave up 1 base and J gave up 9 bases; unmatched junction bases: 7. The CDR3 is CASSQAGTSGGIEQFL. The DNA for the CDR3 is TGTGCCAGCAGCCAAGCTGGAACTAGCGGGGGGATTGAGCAGTTCCTC.

This chain joins TRBV4-3 and TRBJ2-4; TRBD2 is a possible D gene (5 bases). V lost 0 bases and J lost 10, with 16 bases in between. CDR3 length: 15 residues. Germline-derived CDR1 and CDR2 are LGHNA and YSLEER. CDR3 sequence reads: CASSQDWAGKAIQYF. CDR3 bases: TGCGCCAGCAGCCAAGATTGGGCGGGCAAGGCTATTCAGTACTTC.

Notes on this clonotype: The CDR3 ends on some other residue instead of the conserved phenylalanine or tryptophan, so this is likely a read error. CDR3 sequence (DNA): TGTGCCAGCATCTTAGTACAGGGACAAGAGACCCAGTACTTA. Its protein product is CASILVQGQETQYL. This chain connects TRBV11-3 to TRBJ2-5; tentatively, D is TRBD1 (6 bases). The CDR3 runs 14 residues. The germline V gene encodes CDR1 SGHNT and CDR2 YENEEA.

The chain carries TRBV19 and TRBJ1-5; tentatively, D is TRBD1 (6 bases). The CDR3 contains 16 residues. The V end was cut by 2 bases, the J end by 6 bases, with 17 bases between. The V gene's germline CDR1 is LNHDA and CDR2 SQIVND (reference sequence). CDR3 nucleotide sequence: TGTGCCAGTAGTATACCACGGGACATTTCGGGTCAGCCCCAGCATTTT. Protein product: CASSIPRDISGQPQHF.

Comment on this clonotype: An end of the junction does not agree with germline; a read error may underlie this. The V gene is TRBV20-1, the J gene TRBJ2-7; 7 bases are a match to TRBD2. The germline V gene has CDR1 DFQATT and CDR2 SNEGSKA (reference sequence). The CDR3 consists of 20 residues. CDR3 nucleotides: TGCTGTGCTAGAGCCCATTTCGACCCATCTAGCGGAAACTTGGCATGCGAGCAGTACTTC. Residues: CCARAHFDPSSGNLACEQYF.

Comments on this clonotype: One junction end disagrees with the germline gene, perhaps due to a read error. The chain couples TRBV20-1 to TRBJ2-7, with D possibly being TRBD1 (5 bases). The germline V gene has CDR1 DFQATT and CDR2 SNEGSKA (reference sequence). The CDR3 is 12 amino acids. The chain's CDR3 is CSASADTHEQYF. CDR3 sequence (DNA): TGCAGCGCTAGTGCGGACACCCACGAACAGTACTTC.

This clonotype was seen more than once but under ten times. Being one base from a much bigger clone, this may be a read error. This likely comes from a read error, as the CDR3 has no conserved phenylalanine or tryptophan at its end. This sequence joins TRBV29-1 and TRBJ1-1; D ambiguous. The CDR3 covers 13 residues. The germline V gene has CDR1 SQVTM and CDR2 ANQGSEA. Deletions cut 5 bases from V and 1 base from J, with 11 bases between. CDR3 bases: TGCAGCGTTAAAATTGAAGAGAACACTGAAGCTTTCTTA. Its protein is CSVKIEENTEAFL.

With regard to this clonotype: The conserved phenylalanine or tryptophan is not found at the CDR3 terminus, so this likely reflects a read error. The chain couples TRBV10-2 to TRBJ2-1; maybe TRBD1 (6 bases). Germline lookup yields CDR1 WSHSY and CDR2 SAAADI. CDR3 length: 14 amino acids. This CDR3 is CATYGGGPYNEQFV. CDR3 coding DNA: TGTGCCACCTATGGGGGCGGTCCCTACAATGAGCAGTTCGTC.

In the case of this clonotype: Relative to the germline gene, one junction end is altered; a read error may explain this. This chain connects TRBV6-5 to TRBJ2-5; no definite D call. In germline, CDR1 is MNHEY, CDR2 SVGAGI. CDR3 length: 14 residues. The CDR3 nucleotides are TGTGCCAGCAGGATGGATAACGTCCAAGAGACCCATTACTTC. As protein: CASRMDNVQETHYF.

To note about this clonotype: The conserved phenylalanine or tryptophan normally closing the CDR3 is absent here, so this likely arose from a read error. The genes are TRBV11-2 and TRBJ2-3, with D tentatively TRBD1 or TRBD2 (6 bases each). CDR1 is SGHAT and CDR2 is FQNNGV in the germline V gene. This CDR3 is 14 amino acids long. The CDR3 DNA sequence: TGTGCAAGCAGCTTTCTAGTGGGGGGCGTTCAGCAGTATTCT. Translating it yields CASSFLVGGVQQYS.

On this clonotype: At one end, the junction sequence differs from germline, possibly due to a read error. V and J are TRBV11-2 and TRBJ2-5; 7 nucleotides align to TRBD1. CDR3 length equals 14 residues. In germline, CDR1 is SGHAT, CDR2 FQNNGV. The CDR3 loop reads CVSSSGQVQETLYF. The CDR3 DNA follows: TGTGTCAGCAGCTCCGGACAGGTTCAGGAGACCCTGTACTTC.

Comment on this clonotype: The junction shows a germline mismatch at one end, possibly a read error. The J gene is TRBJ2-5, the V gene TRBV11-2; possibly TRBD2 for D (5 bases). Germline-derived CDR1 and CDR2 are SGHAT and FQNNGV. CDR3 length: 13 residues. CDR3 sequence reads: CTRSSTGEETQYF. CDR3 DNA sequence: TGTACCAGAAGCTCTACCGGGGAAGAGACTCAGTACTTC. Variable domain in full (rest from reference TRBV11-2 and TRBJ2-5): EAGVAQSPRYKIIEKRQSVAFWCNPISGHATLYWYQQILGQGPKLLIQFQNNGVVDDSQLPKDRFSAERLKGVDSTLKIQPAKLEDSAVYLCTRSSTGEETQYFGPGTRLLVL.

Details on this clonotype: The junction differs from germline at one of its ends, possibly a read error. The gene calls are TRBV29-1 and TRBJ2-7, with D perhaps TRBD2 (6 bases). This CDR3 has 16 residues. The germline V gene has CDR1 SQVTM and CDR2 ANQGSEA. The DNA for the CDR3 is TGCAGTGTTGAACTCGGGAGTCCCGGGGGTCCTTACGAGCAGTACTTC. It translates to CSVELGSPGGPYEQYF.

This rearrangement joins TRBV11-2 to TRBJ2-6; maybe TRBD2 (6 bases). From germline, CDR1 is SGHAT and CDR2 FQNNGV. This CDR3 contains 14 residues. The CDR3 is CTSSPISGANILTF. As DNA, the CDR3 is TGTACTAGCAGTCCTATCTCTGGGGCCAATATCCTGACTTTC.

In regard to this clonotype: A single base separates this from a much larger clone, so it may be a read error. The chain carries TRBV5-4 and TRBJ2-5; 7 bases map to TRBD2. The CDR3 totals 13 residues. Germline V gene lookup returns CDR1 SGHNT and CDR2 YYREEE (reference sequence). The trim removed 4 bases at V and 4 bases at J, leaving 4 bases unmatched. CDR3 loop: CASSGGLRETQYF. In DNA, the CDR3 is TGTGCCAGCAGCGGGGGACTAAGAGAGACCCAGTACTTC.

Points on this clonotype: Without the conserved terminal phenylalanine or tryptophan, this CDR3 likely stems from a read error. CDR3 in DNA: TGCGCCGGCAGCCAGTCACCCCTAGCGGGAGGACGTACCTACAATAAGCAGTTCCTC. This translates into CAGSQSPLAGGRTYNKQFL. V and J are TRBV4-1 and TRBJ2-1, with TRBD2 matching 11 bases. Germline V gene sequence: CDR1 MGHRA, CDR2 YSYEKL. The length of the CDR3 is 19 residues.

Points on this clonotype: Sequence at one end of the junction differs from germline and may be a read error. The V gene is TRBV11-3, the J gene TRBJ2-3; D is perhaps TRBD1 or TRBD2 (6 bases each). The germline V gene has CDR1 SGHNT and CDR2 YENEEA. The CDR3 contains 16 residues. CDR3 region: CASSPVMGGHTDTQYF. CDR3 DNA: TGTGCCAGCAGCCCAGTGATGGGGGGACACACAGATACCCAGTATTTT.

A note on this clonotype: Mismatch with germline at one junction end may stem from a read error. The rearrangement links TRBV20-1 to TRBJ1-1; D possibly corresponds to TRBD1 (6 bases). The CDR3 has 12 residues. Germline V gene lookup returns CDR1 DFQATT and CDR2 SNEGSKA (reference sequence). The chain's CDR3 is CRSGHLNTEGFF. The CDR3 DNA follows: TGTAGGTCGGGACATTTGAACACTGAAGGTTTCTTT.

Regarding this clonotype: Germline and junction disagree at one end, which may indicate a read error. This chain joins TRBV20-1 and TRBJ2-3; no definite D call. The CDR3 has 13 amino acids. Germline lookup yields CDR1 DFQATT and CDR2 SNEGSKA (reference sequence). This CDR3 is CSARVGLGDTQYF. The DNA for the CDR3 is TGCAGTGCTAGAGTGGGCCTGGGCGATACGCAATATTTT.

The chain uses TRBV28 and TRBJ2-5; the D gene is possibly TRBD2 (5 bases). The germline CDR1 and CDR2 sequences are MDHEN and SYDVKM. The CDR3 sequence is 13 residues long. V lost 7 bases, J lost 5 bases, and 14 bases lay in between. The CDR3 reads CASNRGFRETQYF. In nucleotides, the CDR3 is TGTGCCAGCAATCGAGGGTTCCGGGAGACCCAGTACTTC.

Remarks on this clonotype: Without the conserved terminal phenylalanine or tryptophan, this CDR3 likely stems from a read error. No DNA is shown, since the ends of the CDR3 on it are uncertain; the CDR3 is the one TCRdb lists. The chain recombines TRBV11-3 with TRBJ2-1. 13 amino acids form the CDR3, both terminal residues included. Germline V lookup: CDR1 SGHNT, CDR2 YENEEA. This CDR3 reads CASSLGQVVEQFY.

Notes on this clonotype: Lacking the conserved final phenylalanine or tryptophan, this CDR3 likely reflects a read error. The chain is built from TRBV12-3 or TRBV12-4 and TRBJ1-1; TRBD1 matches at 7 bases. This CDR3 has 14 residues. The junction had 12 bases not matched to a gene; V was cut back by 7 bases and J by 7 bases. This CDR3 reads CASTTGEGWIEAFS. The CDR3 bases are TGTGCCAGCACTACAGGGGAGGGCTGGATTGAAGCTTTCTCT.

Comment on this clonotype: The junction differs from germline at one of its ends, possibly a read error. The chain is built from TRBV24-1 and TRBJ2-1; tentative D call: TRBD2 (5 bases). Germline loops: CDR1 KGHDR, CDR2 SFDVKD. This CDR3 contains 13 residues. CDR3 coding DNA: TGTGCCACCAGTGGTCTAGCATTCAATGAACAGTTCTTC. This translates into CATSGLAFNEQFF.

This clonotype has only one observation. A much larger clone differs from this one at a single base, so this may be a read error. This sequence joins TRBV6-1 and TRBJ2-2; D unresolved. Germline loops: CDR1 MNHNS, CDR2 SASEGT. The CDR3 totals 14 residues. CDR3 loop: CAGSEVQPTGELFF. CDR3 in DNA: TGTGCCGGCAGTGAAGTTCAGCCCACCGGGGAGCTGTTTTTT.

Concerning this clonotype itself: A read error is likely, as this CDR3 ends without the conserved phenylalanine or tryptophan. The chain is built from TRBV6-5 and TRBJ2-5; tentative D call: TRBD1 (6 bases). The V gene lost 4 bases and the J gene lost 2 bases, with 14 bases spanning the gap. CDR1 and CDR2 from the germline V gene are MNHEY and SVGAGI. This CDR3 comprises 15 residues. As DNA, the CDR3 is TGTGCCAGCAGTTGTCAGGGGCGACAACAAGAGACCCAGTACTTA. This gives the protein CASSCQGRQQETQYL.